One and the same sample provided the 5 T cell receptor beta chains below, sequenced in a study of blood T cell repertoires in COVID-19. This table comes from immunoSEQ multiplex PCR, and its TCRdb copy is limited to in-frame clones, with some not included. The table has about 360,000 clones, around 87% seen once. Sequencing was carried out using PBMCs or T cells enriched from blood (not recorded which). The receptors were gathered from a man under 40 who had recovered from COVID-19.

V is TRBV30 and J is TRBJ1-5, with D tentatively TRBD1 (6 bases). Germline lookup yields CDR1 GTSNPN and CDR2 SVGIG (reference sequence). The V end lost 2 bases, the J end lost 11 bases, and 16 bases lay between the germline ends. The CDR3 is made up of 13 amino acids. The CDR3 nucleotides read TGTGCCTGGAGTCCCTCAGGGGTACGGACCCAGCATTTT. This codes for CAWSPSGVRTQHF.

V is TRBV6-5 and J is TRBJ2-3; maybe TRBD2 (6 bases). The CDR3 runs to 15 residues. In germline, CDR1 is MNHEY, CDR2 SVGAGI. Trimming left V 6 bases short and J 3 bases short, with 16 bases between. As DNA, the CDR3 is TGTGCCAGCAGACTCCGGGACTTGGGGACAGATACGCAGTATTTT. It specifies CASRLRDLGTDTQYF.

Points on this clone: Distinct nucleotide sequences in the sample also encode this CDR3. The rearrangement joins TRBV14 to TRBJ1-1; no firm D call. V was clipped by 4 bases and J by 0 bases, with 6 bases between them. This CDR3 region has 13 residues. Germline V gene data show CDR1 as SGHDN and CDR2 as FVKESK. The CDR3 bases are TGTGCCAGCAGCCCATCAATGAACACTGAAGCTTTCTTT. Translated: CASSPSMNTEAFF.

This chain links TRBV5-6 with TRBJ2-5, with unresolved D. Germline CDR1 reads SGHDT; CDR2 reads YYEEEE. Trimming took 2 bases from V and 2 from J, leaving 7 bases between them. This CDR3 contains 13 residues. The CDR3 nucleotides are TGTGCCAGCAGCTTCCGAGCTCAAGAGACCCAGTACTTC. Its translation: CASSFRAQETQYF.

This chain joins TRBV2 and TRBJ1-2; 8 bases line up with TRBD1. The junction had 13 bases not matched to a gene; V was cut back by 3 bases and J by 10 bases. Germline CDR1 reads SNHLY; CDR2 reads FYNNEI. The CDR3 has 15 residues. This CDR3 reads CASSDGLGTGGYYTF. CDR3 DNA sequence: TGTGCCAGCAGTGATGGCTTAGGGACAGGCGGGTACTACACCTTC.